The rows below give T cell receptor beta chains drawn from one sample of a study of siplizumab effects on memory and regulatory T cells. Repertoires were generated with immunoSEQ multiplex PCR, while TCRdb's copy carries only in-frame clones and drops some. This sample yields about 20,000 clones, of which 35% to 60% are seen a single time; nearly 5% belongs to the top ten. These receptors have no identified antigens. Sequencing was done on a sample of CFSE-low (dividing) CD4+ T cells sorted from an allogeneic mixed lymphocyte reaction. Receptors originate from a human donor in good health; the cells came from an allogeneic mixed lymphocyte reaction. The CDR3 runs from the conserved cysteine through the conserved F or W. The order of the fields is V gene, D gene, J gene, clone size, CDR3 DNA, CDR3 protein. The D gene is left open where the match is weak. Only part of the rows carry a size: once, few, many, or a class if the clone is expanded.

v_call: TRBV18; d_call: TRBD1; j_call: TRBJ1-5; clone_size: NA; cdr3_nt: TGTGCCAGCTCCCCCGACAGGGGGGATCAGCCCCAGCATTTT; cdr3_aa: CASSPDRGDQPQHF
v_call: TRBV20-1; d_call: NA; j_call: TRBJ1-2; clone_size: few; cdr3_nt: TGCAGTGCCTCCACAGGGTATGGCTACACCTTC; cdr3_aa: CSASTGYGYTF
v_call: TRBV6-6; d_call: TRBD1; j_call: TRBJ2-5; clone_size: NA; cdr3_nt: TGTGCCAGCAGTTACTTAACGGGACAGGGCAAGTACTTC; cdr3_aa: CASSYLTGQGKYF
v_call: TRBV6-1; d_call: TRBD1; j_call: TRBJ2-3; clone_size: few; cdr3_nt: TGTGCCAGCAACCCGGACAGGGCCATCACAGATACGCAGTATTTT; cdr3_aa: CASNPDRAITDTQYF
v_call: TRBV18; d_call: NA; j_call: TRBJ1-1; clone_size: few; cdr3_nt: TGTGCCACCTCGGCAGCGAACACTGAAGCTTTCTTT; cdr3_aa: CATSAANTEAFF
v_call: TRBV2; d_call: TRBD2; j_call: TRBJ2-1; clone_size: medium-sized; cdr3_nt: TGTGCCAGCAGAAGGGAGCGGGGGTACAATGAGCAGTTCTTC; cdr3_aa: CASRRERGYNEQFF
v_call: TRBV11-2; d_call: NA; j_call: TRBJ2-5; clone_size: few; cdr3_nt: TGTGCCAGCAGCCCAGACAGGCAAGAGACCCAGTACTTC; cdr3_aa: CASSPDRQETQYF
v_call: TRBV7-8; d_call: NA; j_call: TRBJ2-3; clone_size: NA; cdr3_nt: TGTGCCAGCAGCTTAGAGGGTATCACAGATACGCAGTATTTT; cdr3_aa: CASSLEGITDTQYF
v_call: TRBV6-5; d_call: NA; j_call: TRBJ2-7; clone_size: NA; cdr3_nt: TGTGCCAGCACCTCCCCCCGGGGGTCCTACGAGCAGTACTTC; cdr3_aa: CASTSPRGSYEQYF
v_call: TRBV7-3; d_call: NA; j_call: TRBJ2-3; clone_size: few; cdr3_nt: TGTGCCAGCAGCTTACTGAGATCTTCGGATACGCAGTATTTT; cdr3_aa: CASSLLRSSDTQYF
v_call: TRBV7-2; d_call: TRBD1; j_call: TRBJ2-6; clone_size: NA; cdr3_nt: TGTGCCAGCAGGGTGGTACAGGGGGCATCTGGGGCCAACGTCCTGACTTTC; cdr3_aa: CASRVVQGASGANVLTF
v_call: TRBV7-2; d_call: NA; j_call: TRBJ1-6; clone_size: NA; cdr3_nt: TGTGCCAGCAGCGCAACTCTGGATCAGCGGTATTCACCCCTCCACTTT; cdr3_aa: CASSATLDQRYSPLHF
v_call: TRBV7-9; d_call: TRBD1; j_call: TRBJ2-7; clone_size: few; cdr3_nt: TGTGCCAGCAGCCCTTCGGACAGGGGGGCCTACGAGCAGTACTTC; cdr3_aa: CASSPSDRGAYEQYF